Included here is one T cell receptor beta chain sequence, with context. Its specific antigen is unknown. Nothing much larger sits one base from this clone, and base qualities are not available. In total, roughly 670 healthy bone marrow donors made up the cohort. Cohort members were all nominally healthy when sampled, although unrecorded immune exposures were likely present. The donor was CMV seronegative and belonged to the group of over 300 seronegative cohort members. A peripheral blood sample was provided by each donor, and peripheral blood mononuclear cells were used for TCR beta sequencing. The Qiagen DNeasy Blood Extraction Kit was used to extract genomic DNA from the blood cell samples. CDR1 is given as MNHNY and CDR2 as SVGAGI, both from the germline V gene (reference sequence). The CDR3, cysteine through phenylalanine, is 16 amino acids long. The CDR3 DNA has 48 bases and is translated from base 1.

Libraries were prepared through the immunoSEQ multiplex PCR assay. For the multiplex PCR, a mixture combining 60 forward primers for TCR Vbeta segments and 13 reverse primers for TCR Jbeta segments was used. The CDR3 region of rearranged TCR beta genes was amplified from genomic DNA with a multiplex PCR assay. The Illumina HiSeq System was used to sequence the amplified TCR beta libraries as 87-base-pair reads. The source study handled its data this way. Across the roughly 600 repertoires, a later analysis counted some 80 million unique TCR beta chains, 9.5 million to 13 million of which were shared by at least two donors. Raw reads were error-corrected and collapsed into unique sequences by a nearest-neighbor algorithm in which closely related sequences were merged to remove PCR and sequencing errors. To assign V, D and J gene segments, CDR3 sequences were aligned to IMGT reference sequences. For a sequence to be retained, a match of at least six nucleotides to both a V gene segment and a J gene segment was required. A rearrangement was called productive if the CDR3 had no stop codons and remained in frame with V and J, and every other rearrangement was called non-productive. CDR3 was defined by IMGT convention, running from the second conserved V-encoded cysteine to the conserved J-encoded phenylalanine. In an earlier analysis of some 550 of the donors, sequences lacking an unambiguous match to a single V gene segment were excluded. An earlier analysis of a few hundred of the donors classified V segments as functional when productive rearrangements were above 56.7% and as segregating when the standard deviation between donors was above 5%. A statistical classification framework was developed to diagnose cytomegalovirus status using the catalog of TCR beta chain sequences. A later analysis assigned V and J genes by comparing TCR nucleotide sequences with IMGT/GENE-DB human TR gene sequences. The TCRdist pipeline was used in a later analysis to assign CDR3 sequences and most-parsimonious VDJ recombination scenarios. A later analysis defined each TCR beta chain by its CDR3 amino acid sequence plus V-gene family, and excluded reads lacking a unique V-gene family. In a later analysis, 450 to 600 highly shared, low-generation-probability nucleotide sequences were removed to address suspected cross-contamination and a sequencing artifact. In a later analysis, a clonal expansion index was calculated for each public chain from normalized within-repertoire ranks of inferred template counts. A later analysis computed generation probabilities with a VDJ recombination model fitted to out-of-frame rearrangements, and checked the results against IGoR. A later analysis scored TCR-TCR, TCR-HLA and TCR-CMV co-occurrence with hypergeometric tests, applying a repertoire-size bias correction to TCR pairs. A later analysis estimated false discovery rates by permuting HLA or CMV assignments 20 times. A later analysis grouped co-occurring TCRs with DBSCAN, adding TCRdist sequence similarity when clustering within HLA-allele-positive subsets. Repertoires with fewer than 30,000 or more than 120,000 public chains were left out of co-occurrence clustering, as were four to six repertoires with anomalous nucleotide sharing. TCRdb holds this immuneACCESS table with in-frame rearrangements only. Some clones are missing; in checked studies, unresolved V genes explain under half, and the rest has no known cause. That table gives V, J and clone size, and the DNA gave D and trimming. Recorded for this sample are 90,000 to 130,000 clones; 75% to 90% of them occurred a single time. The top ten clones comprise 1.5% to 2% of the sample.

This record comes from a study of cytomegalovirus exposure and HLA in healthy donors (TCRdb year 2017). Some background on the complete study: An earlier analysis of roughly 570 of the donors reported about 260 Gb of sequence data and 95 million to 140 million unique TCR beta sequences obtained from about 179 million T cells. The aim of the study was to test whether cataloging public T cell receptors could identify signatures of past pathogen exposure. Along with the roughly 610-subject first cohort, a separate validation cohort of about 110 different subjects was used. Donor age, sex, ethnicity and CMV serostatus were compiled alongside the repertoire data. Several DR-DQ haplotypes were handled as single units for association and clustering, since linkage in the cohort was strong. The study profiled the T cell repertoires of more than 500 subjects by immunosequencing and related them to cytomegalovirus serostatus. Class I and class II HLA loci were covered by the typing at four-digit resolution. Typing coverage varied by locus: roughly 629-640 donors for A, B, C, DRB1 and DQB1; about 520 for DQA1; more than 600 for DPA1; fewer than 480 for DPB1. Of the 398 genotyped donors, over 65% fell in the genetic ancestry cluster associated with self-reported Caucasian donors. To predict cytomegalovirus infection status, the study combined high-throughput TCR immunosequencing, statistical association of individual TCRs with disease status, and machine learning. To study patterns of TCR occurrence, a later analysis re-analyzed previously published TCR beta repertoires from more than 550 donors and added high-resolution HLA genotyping. The later analysis used no new phenotypic data to find candidate immune exposures, relying instead on TCR beta sequences and their occurrence across donors. An earlier analysis of 500 to 750 of the donors applied high-throughput TCR beta sequencing to assess whether each TCR beta V gene segment acted as functional or pseudogenic. Approximately 300 gigabases of sequencing data and roughly 80 million unique TCR sequences made up an early release that covered nearly 650 HLA-typed donors. Genome-wide SNP genotypes for about 60% of the roughly 670 donors were used in a later genetic analysis, which treated that subset as a discovery cohort. Every repertoire in the discovery cohort had been generated on one and the same sequencing platform. Among some 400 genotyped donors of the cohort, an average of about 220,000 unique TCR beta nucleotide sequences was sequenced per donor, of which roughly 17% were non-productive. The full study reports these points: A further reported finding was that TCR beta sequences accurately predicted the HLA-A and HLA-B alleles for most subjects in the first cohort. In an earlier analysis of around 600 of the donors, most TCR beta V segments appeared in productive rearrangements about 90% or about 30% of the time, broadly matching IMGT annotations. A later analysis found that HLA-associated TCR beta chains were more clonally expanded and had lower generation probabilities than equally common non-associated chains. The authors suggested that the approach could potentially be extended to other disease states and immunological phenotypes. At a false discovery rate of 0.05, a later analysis linked fewer than 20,000 TCR beta sequences to specific HLA alleles. A few of the identified cytomegalovirus-associated TCR beta chains were confirmed in vitro to be specific for cytomegalovirus antigens. In a later analysis, TCR association rates were found to vary across HLA loci, with the most associated TCRs seen for DRB1 alleles and the fewest for HLA-C alleles. Cytomegalovirus status was reported to be diagnosed by the classifier with high specificity and sensitivity in both the original and validation cohorts. For the cohort, immune exposure information was limited to CMV serostatus. Presence/absence analyses assumed roughly uniform sequencing depth across donors, an assumption that may not hold. Some 15 rarely observed V segments, including chromosome 9 orphons, were excluded from the earlier analysis of about 600 of the donors because counts were too low. Some IMGT-functional V segments, including TRBV6-2 and TRBV6-3, could not be told apart with the 87-base-pair reads, so those segments were excluded. In a later genetic analysis, fewer N-insertions in productive TCRs were reported among donors in an Asian-associated ancestry cluster than the roughly 700-donor mean. While some public TCRs were present in many individuals, most TCR sequences turned up only very rarely across donors. Only TCR beta chains were sequenced in this cohort, and the absence of alpha or paired-chain data limited detectable features. When HLA alleles, especially DR and DQ, strongly co-occurred, TCR associations were difficult to assign to individual alleles. The sequencing pipeline was judged likely to have produced a cluster of highly shared sequence variants as a technical artifact. In a later analysis, most CMV-associated TCR beta chains were found to appear HLA-restricted, with HLA associations seemingly driven largely by CMV exposure. Linkage disequilibrium might explain the correlated functional status among segregating V segments, but an unknown experimental factor could not be excluded. According to a later analysis, parvovirus B19, influenza, CMV and Epstein-Barr virus appeared linked to several top co-occurrence clusters. V-gene and J-gene trimming of TCR beta chains was associated with a missense DCLRE1C variant in a later genetic analysis, and the association was replicated in an independent cohort. HLA typing was unavailable for some donors at each locus, so association tests used only the typed subset. The study listed 164 TCR beta chains as associated with cytomegalovirus.

This TCR was sampled from a man aged 40-50 years in good health and CMV-seronegative. The specimen sequenced was PBMCs. The chain is assembled from TRBV6-6 and TRBJ2-5; the D region possibly corresponds to TRBD2 (7 bases align). Matching the DNA end better, TRBJ2-7 makes the J call doubtful. The DNA sequence reads TGTGCCAGCAGTTACTCAGCCGGGGGGCCTACCTACGAGCAGTACTTC. Its translation reads: CASSYSAGGPTYEQYF.